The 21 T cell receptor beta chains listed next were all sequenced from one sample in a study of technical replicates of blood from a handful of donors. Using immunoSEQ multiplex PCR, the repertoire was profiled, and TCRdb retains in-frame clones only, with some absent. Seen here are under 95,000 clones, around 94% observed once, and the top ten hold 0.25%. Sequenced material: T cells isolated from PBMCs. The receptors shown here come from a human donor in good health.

The DNA for the CDR3 is TGCGCCAGCAGCCCTCTTCCCAGCCCGCTAGCGGCCCAAGAGACCCAGTACTTC. This encodes CASSPLPSPLAAQETQYF. The V and J genes are TRBV5-1 and TRBJ2-5; 7 nucleotides agree with TRBD2. The germline V gene has CDR1 SGHRS and CDR2 YFSETQ. The CDR3 extends over 18 amino acids. Trimming removed 4 bases from V and 1 base from J; junction bases left unmatched: 16.

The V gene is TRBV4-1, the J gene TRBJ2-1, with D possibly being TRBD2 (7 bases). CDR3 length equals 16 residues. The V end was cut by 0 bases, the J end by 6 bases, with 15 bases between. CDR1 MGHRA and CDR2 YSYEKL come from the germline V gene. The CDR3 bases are TGCGCCAGCAGCCAAGATCCGCAGGGGAGGGGCAATGAGCAGTTCTTC. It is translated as CASSQDPQGRGNEQFF.

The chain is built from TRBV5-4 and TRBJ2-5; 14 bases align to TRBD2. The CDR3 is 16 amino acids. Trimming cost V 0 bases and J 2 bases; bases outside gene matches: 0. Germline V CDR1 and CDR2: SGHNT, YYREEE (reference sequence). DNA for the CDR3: TGTGCCAGCAGCTTGGGACTAGCGGGGGGGCAAGAGACCCAGTACTTC. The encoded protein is CASSLGLAGGQETQYF. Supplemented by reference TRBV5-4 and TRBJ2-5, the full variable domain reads ETGVTQSPTHLIKTRGQQVTLRCSSQSGHNTVSWYQQALGQGPQFIFQYYREEENGRGNFPPRFSGLQFPNYSSELNVNALELDDSALYLCASSLGLAGGQETQYFGPGTRLLVL.

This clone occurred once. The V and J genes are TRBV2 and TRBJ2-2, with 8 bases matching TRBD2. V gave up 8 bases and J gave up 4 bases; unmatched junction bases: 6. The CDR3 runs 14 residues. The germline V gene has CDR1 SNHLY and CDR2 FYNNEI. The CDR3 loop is CASWRGAATGELFF. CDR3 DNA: TGTGCCAGCTGGCGGGGGGCGGCCACCGGGGAGCTGTTTTTT.

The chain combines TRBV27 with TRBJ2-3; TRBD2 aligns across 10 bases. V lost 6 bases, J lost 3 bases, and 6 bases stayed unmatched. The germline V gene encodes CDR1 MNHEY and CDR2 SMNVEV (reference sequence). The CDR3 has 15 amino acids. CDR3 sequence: CASSPTSGVTDTQYF. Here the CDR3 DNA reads TGTGCCAGCAGCCCAACTAGCGGGGTGACAGATACGCAGTATTTT.

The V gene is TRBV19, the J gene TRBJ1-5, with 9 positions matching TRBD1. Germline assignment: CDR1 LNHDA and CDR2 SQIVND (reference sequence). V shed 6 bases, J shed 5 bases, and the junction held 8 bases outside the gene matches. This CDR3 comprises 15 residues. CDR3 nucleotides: TGTGCCAGTAGAGCCGAGACAGGGGGGTATCAGCCCCAGCATTTT. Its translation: CASRAETGGYQPQHF. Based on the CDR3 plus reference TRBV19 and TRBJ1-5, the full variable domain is DGGITQSPKYLFRKEGQNVTLSCEQNLNHDAMYWYRQDPGQGLRLIYYSQIVNDFQKGDIAEGYSVSREKKESFPLTVTSAQKNPTAFYLCASRAETGGYQPQHFGDGTRLSIL.

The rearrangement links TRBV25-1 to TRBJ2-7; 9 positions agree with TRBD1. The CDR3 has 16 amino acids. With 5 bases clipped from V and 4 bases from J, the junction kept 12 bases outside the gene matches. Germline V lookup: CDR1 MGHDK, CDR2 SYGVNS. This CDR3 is CASSFRDREFWYEQYF. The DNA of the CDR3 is TGTGCCAGCAGTTTCCGGGACAGGGAATTTTGGTACGAGCAGTACTTC.

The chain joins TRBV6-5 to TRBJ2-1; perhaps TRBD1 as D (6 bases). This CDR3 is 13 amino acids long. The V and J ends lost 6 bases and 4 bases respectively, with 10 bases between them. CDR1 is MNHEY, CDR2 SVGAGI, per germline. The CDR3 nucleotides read TGTGCCAGCAGCCTACAGGGTTACAATGAGCAGTTCTTC. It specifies CASSLQGYNEQFF.

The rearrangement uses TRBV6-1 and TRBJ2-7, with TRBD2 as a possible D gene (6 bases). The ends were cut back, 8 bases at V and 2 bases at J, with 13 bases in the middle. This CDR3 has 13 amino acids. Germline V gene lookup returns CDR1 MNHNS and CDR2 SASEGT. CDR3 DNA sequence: TGTGCCAGCGGGGGGAGGACTACCTACGAGCAGTACTTC. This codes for CASGGRTTYEQYF.

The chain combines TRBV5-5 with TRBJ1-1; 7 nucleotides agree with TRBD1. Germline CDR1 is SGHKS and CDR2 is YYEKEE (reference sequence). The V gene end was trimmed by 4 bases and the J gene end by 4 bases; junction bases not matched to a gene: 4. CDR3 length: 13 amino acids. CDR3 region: CASSHSGGTEAFF. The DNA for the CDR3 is TGTGCCAGCAGCCATTCAGGGGGCACTGAAGCTTTCTTT.

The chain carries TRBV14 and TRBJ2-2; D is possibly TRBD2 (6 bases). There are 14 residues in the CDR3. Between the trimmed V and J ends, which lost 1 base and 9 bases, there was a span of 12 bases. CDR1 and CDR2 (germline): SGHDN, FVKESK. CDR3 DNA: TGTGCCAGCAGCCAAGGGACTATGCAGCGGGAGCTGTTTTTT. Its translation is CASSQGTMQRELFF.

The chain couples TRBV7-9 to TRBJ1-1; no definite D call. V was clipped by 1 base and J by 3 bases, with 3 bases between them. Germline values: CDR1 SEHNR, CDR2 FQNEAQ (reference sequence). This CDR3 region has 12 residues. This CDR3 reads CASSLDYTEAFF. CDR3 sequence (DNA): TGTGCCAGCAGCTTAGACTACACTGAAGCTTTCTTT.

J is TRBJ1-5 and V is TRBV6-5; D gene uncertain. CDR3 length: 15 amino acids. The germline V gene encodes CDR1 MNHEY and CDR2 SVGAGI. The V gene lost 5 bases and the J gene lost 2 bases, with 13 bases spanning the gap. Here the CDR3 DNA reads TGTGCCAGCAGTCTAGACTGGGGAGGCAATCAGCCCCAGCATTTT. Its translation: CASSLDWGGNQPQHF.

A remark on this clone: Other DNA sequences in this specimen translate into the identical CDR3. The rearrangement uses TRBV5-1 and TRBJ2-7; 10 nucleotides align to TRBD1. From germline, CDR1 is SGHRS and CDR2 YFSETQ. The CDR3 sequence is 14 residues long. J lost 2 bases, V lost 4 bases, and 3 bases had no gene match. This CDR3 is CASSTGTGAYEQYF. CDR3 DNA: TGCGCCAGCAGCACCGGGACAGGGGCCTACGAGCAGTACTTC.

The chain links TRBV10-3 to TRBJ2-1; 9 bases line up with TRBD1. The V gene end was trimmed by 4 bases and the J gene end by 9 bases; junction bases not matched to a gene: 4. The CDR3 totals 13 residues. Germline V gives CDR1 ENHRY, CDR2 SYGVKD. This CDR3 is CAISGTGDAEQFF. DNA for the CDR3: TGTGCCATCAGTGGGACAGGGGACGCTGAGCAGTTCTTC.

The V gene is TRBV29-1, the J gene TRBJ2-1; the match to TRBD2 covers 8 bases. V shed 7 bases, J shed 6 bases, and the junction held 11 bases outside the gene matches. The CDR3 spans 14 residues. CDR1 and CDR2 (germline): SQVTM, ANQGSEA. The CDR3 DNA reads TGCAGCGGGGAGGGCGGGAGGTCGGCCAATGAGCAGTTCTTC. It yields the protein CSGEGGRSANEQFF.

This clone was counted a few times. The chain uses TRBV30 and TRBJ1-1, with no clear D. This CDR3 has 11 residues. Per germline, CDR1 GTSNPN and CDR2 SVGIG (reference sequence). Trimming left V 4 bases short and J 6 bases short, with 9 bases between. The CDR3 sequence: CAWILRAEAFF. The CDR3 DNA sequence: TGTGCCTGGATTCTCCGGGCTGAAGCTTTCTTT.

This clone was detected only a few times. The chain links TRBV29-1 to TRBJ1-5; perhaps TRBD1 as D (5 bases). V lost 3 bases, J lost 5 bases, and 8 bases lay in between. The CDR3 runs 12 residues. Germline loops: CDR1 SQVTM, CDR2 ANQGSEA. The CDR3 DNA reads TGCAGCGTTGAGACGGGGGATCAGCCCCAGCATTTT. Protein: CSVETGDQPQHF.

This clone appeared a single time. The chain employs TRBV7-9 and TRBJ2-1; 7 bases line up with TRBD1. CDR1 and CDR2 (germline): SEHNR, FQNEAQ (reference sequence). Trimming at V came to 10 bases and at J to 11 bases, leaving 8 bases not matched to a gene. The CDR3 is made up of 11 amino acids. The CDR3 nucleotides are TGTGCCATCGGGACAGTGAATAAGCAGTTCTTC. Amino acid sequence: CAIGTVNKQFF.

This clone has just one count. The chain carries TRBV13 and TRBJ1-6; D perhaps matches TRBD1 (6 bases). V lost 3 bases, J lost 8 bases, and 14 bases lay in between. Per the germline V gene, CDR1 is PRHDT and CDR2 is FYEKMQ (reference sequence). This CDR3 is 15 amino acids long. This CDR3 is CASSFRDNADSPLHF. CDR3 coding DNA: TGTGCCAGCAGCTTCCGGGACAATGCCGATTCACCCCTCCACTTT.

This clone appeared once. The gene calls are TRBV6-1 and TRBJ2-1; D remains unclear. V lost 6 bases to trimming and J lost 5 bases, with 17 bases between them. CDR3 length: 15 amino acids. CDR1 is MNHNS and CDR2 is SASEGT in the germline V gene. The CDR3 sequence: CASRIDINGNNEQFF. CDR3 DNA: TGTGCCAGCAGAATTGACATAAACGGCAACAATGAGCAGTTCTTC.